The 18 T cell receptor beta chains below all came from one sample that was sequenced in a study of cytotoxic CD8 clonotypes in ibrutinib-treated CLL. The repertoire was sequenced with immunoSEQ multiplex PCR; TCRdb's copy has only in-frame clones and lacks some. The table shows over 150,000 clones, with approximately 68% occurring only once. Sequenced here: PBMCs, sampled after 24 months of ibrutinib treatment. The receptors shown here come from a human donor with chronic lymphocytic leukemia.

This chain links TRBV27 with TRBJ1-1; tentative D call: TRBD1 (6 bases). CDR3 length: 16 amino acids. Per the germline V gene, CDR1 is MNHEY and CDR2 is SMNVEV (reference sequence). V dropped 6 bases and J dropped 7 bases, with 24 bases sitting between them. CDR3 region: CASRRGQGTKGHEAFF. The CDR3 DNA reads TGTGCCAGCAGACGAGGCCAGGGGACCAAGGGGCATGAAGCTTTCTTT.

This chain connects TRBV30 to TRBJ1-1; a weak D match, TRBD1 (5 bases). Germline V gives CDR1 GTSNPN, CDR2 SVGIG (reference sequence). Between the trimmed V and J ends, which lost 4 bases and 9 bases, there was a span of 18 bases. CDR3 size: 13 residues. CDR3 amino acids: CAWTPGRGGKAFF. The CDR3 nucleotides are TGTGCCTGGACTCCAGGGAGGGGAGGAAAAGCTTTCTTT.

This CDR3 reads CASSQEPSANSYEQYF. The CDR3 DNA reads TGTGCCAGCAGCCAAGAACCCAGCGCTAACTCCTACGAGCAGTACTTC. The chain carries TRBV4-2 and TRBJ2-7; D gene uncertain. Germline assignment: CDR1 LGHNA and CDR2 YNFKEQ. The CDR3 loop spans 16 amino acids. Between the trimmed V and J ends, which lost 0 bases and 0 bases, there was a span of 12 bases.

Only a few counts were recorded for this clone. DNA for the CDR3: TGTGCCAGCAGCCACTTATCAGGCGAGCAGTACTTC. Its protein is CASSHLSGEQYF. The chain joins TRBV7-8 to TRBJ2-7; D unclear. The CDR3 is 12 amino acids. Germline assignment: CDR1 SGHVS and CDR2 FQNEAQ. Trimming shortened V by 5 bases and J by 6 bases, and 11 bases separated the two germline ends.

The chain couples TRBV10-1 to TRBJ2-3; D is unresolved. Germline CDR1 and CDR2: WNHNN and SYGVQD (reference sequence). This CDR3 comprises 15 residues. V shed 4 bases and J shed 2 bases, with 13 bases lying between them. The CDR3 coding sequence is TGCGCCAGCAGTGTTGTGAGCGCGCCCACAGATACGCAGTATTTT. This encodes CASSVVSAPTDTQYF.

The CDR3 bases are TGTGCCAGCTCACCACTGGACAGCTCTGGAAACACCATATATTTT. It translates to CASSPLDSSGNTIYF. The chain couples TRBV18 to TRBJ1-3; D perhaps matches TRBD1 (6 bases). Trimming stripped 1 base from V and 0 bases from J, with 7 bases between. Per germline, CDR1 KGHSH and CDR2 LQKENI. This CDR3 region has 15 residues.

The chain is built from TRBV30 and TRBJ2-4; 7 bases line up with TRBD2. The CDR3 contains 16 residues. Germline V gene data show CDR1 as GTSNPN and CDR2 as SVGIG (reference sequence). V trimming: 4 bases; J trimming: 0 bases; junction bases outside the gene matches: 9. The DNA for the CDR3 is TGTGCCTGGACCGCAGGACTAGGGTTAGCCAAAAACATTCAGTACTTC. It encodes CAWTAGLGLAKNIQYF.

The J gene is TRBJ1-1, the V gene TRBV6-5, with 7 bases fitting TRBD1. This CDR3 contains 13 residues. Germline lookup yields CDR1 MNHEY and CDR2 SVGAGI. After removal of 10 bases from V and 4 bases from J, the junction contained 9 bases not matched to a gene. CDR3 sequence: CATRDSLSTEAFF. DNA for the CDR3: TGTGCCACGAGGGACAGCTTAAGCACTGAAGCTTTCTTT.

The gene calls are TRBV5-4 and TRBJ2-7, with 8 bases lining up with TRBD2. V shed 4 bases, J shed 4 bases, and the junction held 13 bases outside the gene matches. There are 16 residues in the CDR3. Germline loops: CDR1 SGHNT, CDR2 YYREEE (reference sequence). This CDR3 is CASSPGGVGRSYEQYF. The DNA for the CDR3 is TGTGCCAGCAGCCCGGGGGGGGTAGGGAGGAGTTACGAGCAGTACTTC.

The genes are TRBV29-1 and TRBJ1-1, with TRBD1 identical over 7 bases. The CDR3 runs 12 residues. With 7 bases clipped from V and 2 bases from J, the junction kept 4 bases outside the gene matches. Looked up from germline, CDR1 is SQVTM and CDR2 is ANQGSEA. CDR3 protein: CSAGTANTEAFF. The CDR3 DNA reads TGCAGCGCAGGGACAGCAAACACTGAAGCTTTCTTT.

This chain links TRBV6-5 with TRBJ2-1; 9 bases map to TRBD2. The trim removed 7 bases at V and 8 bases at J, leaving 12 bases unmatched. The germline V gene has CDR1 MNHEY and CDR2 SVGAGI. The CDR3 length is 15 residues. The CDR3 loop is CASTRWTSVKHEQFF. CDR3 nucleotide sequence: TGTGCCAGCACCAGGTGGACTAGCGTTAAACATGAGCAGTTCTTC.

The chain uses TRBV5-1 and TRBJ2-1; 10 nucleotides match TRBD2. The CDR3 is 17 residues long. Trimming took 4 bases from V and 4 from J; bases not matched to a gene: 11. Germline-derived CDR1 and CDR2 are SGHRS and YFSETQ. DNA of the CDR3: TGCGCCAGCAGCAGGCTAGCGGGAGTGGCGTCTTACAATGAGCAGTTCTTC. Translating it yields CASSRLAGVASYNEQFF.

The V gene is TRBV29-1, the J gene TRBJ2-1, with unresolved D. V lost 2 bases to trimming and J lost 10 bases, with 15 bases between them. From germline, CDR1 is SQVTM and CDR2 ANQGSEA. The CDR3 has 13 amino acids. CDR3 protein: CSVEFRLSGEQFF. The CDR3 bases are TGCAGCGTTGAATTCAGGTTGAGTGGGGAGCAGTTCTTC.

The chain recombines TRBV5-5 with TRBJ2-3; D not resolved. The CDR3 totals 13 residues. Trimming shortened V by 1 base and J by 0 bases, and 3 bases separated the two germline ends. Germline V gives CDR1 SGHKS, CDR2 YYEKEE (reference sequence). The CDR3 DNA is TGTGCCAGCAGCTTGCCCAGCACAGATACGCAGTATTTT. This translates into CASSLPSTDTQYF.

The chain combines TRBV11-2 with TRBJ1-2; D is unclear. V dropped 2 bases and J dropped 1 base, with 8 bases sitting between them. The germline gives CDR1 SGHAT, CDR2 FQNNGV. The CDR3 runs 14 residues. CDR3 nucleotides: TGTGCCAGCAGCTTAATTGGGGTTAACTATGGCTACACCTTC. This gives the protein CASSLIGVNYGYTF.

This clone appeared a single time. The genes are TRBV9 and TRBJ2-3; 11 nucleotides line up with TRBD2. Germline trimming cut 3 bases from V and 2 bases from J; bases unmatched to any gene: 8. This CDR3 is built from 17 residues. CDR1 SGDLS and CDR2 YYNGEE come from the germline V gene. The DNA for the CDR3 is TGTGCCAGCAGCGCAACCGGGACTAGCGGACACACAGATACGCAGTATTTT. Translation: CASSATGTSGHTDTQYF.

The chain carries TRBV12-5 and TRBJ2-1; D is perhaps TRBD1 (5 bases). CDR3 length: 14 amino acids. Trimming shortened V by 4 bases and J by 0 bases, and 7 bases separated the two germline ends. Germline V lookup: CDR1 LGHNT, CDR2 FRNRAP. The chain's CDR3 is CASGSTVSYNEQFF. The CDR3 DNA sequence: TGTGCTAGTGGTTCGACAGTCTCCTACAATGAGCAGTTCTTC.

The rearrangement uses TRBV5-1 and TRBJ2-1, with 7 bases that match TRBD2. V was pared by 2 bases and J by 0 bases, with 11 bases of the junction left unmatched. This CDR3 region has 18 residues. Germline V lookup: CDR1 SGHRS, CDR2 YFSETQ. The chain's CDR3 is CASSFPEREASSYNEQFF. In DNA form, the CDR3 reads TGCGCCAGCAGCTTCCCCGAACGGGAGGCTAGCTCCTACAATGAGCAGTTCTTC.